Sequencing of this T cell receptor (beta chain) was carried out in a study of cytomegalovirus exposure and HLA in healthy donors. Per germline, CDR1 MNHEY and CDR2 SMNVEV (reference sequence). CDR3 length: 14 amino acids. V trimming: 2 bases; J trimming: 2 bases; junction bases outside the gene matches: 2. Regarding this clone: The identical CDR3 is also encoded by other nucleotide sequences in the sample.

Produced via immunoSEQ multiplex PCR; TCRdb's table is partial and in-frame only. The data contain 100,000 to 150,000 clones, roughly 89% of them seen just once; the ten biggest clones take up around 1.1%. The rearrangement joins TRBV27 to TRBJ1-2, with 7 bases identical to TRBD1. The receptor's source is a woman aged 18-29 years in good health and CMV-seronegative. Material for sequencing was PBMCs. CDR3 amino acids: CASSLRGQNYGYTF. DNA for the CDR3: TGTGCCAGCAGTTTAAGGGGACAGAACTATGGCTACACCTTC.